Listed below are T cell receptor beta chains from one sample, sequenced in a study of vaccination and CD4 T cells after COVID-19. TCRdb used MiXCR to reprocess the PCR reads, holding one entry per CDR3 protein. The data show more than 20,000 distinct CDR3 sequences, approximately 42% seen once. No antigens are known for them. Sequences were derived from CD4+ T cells from blood, cultured in vitro, sampled about 7 months after SARS-CoV-2 vaccination. The receptors stem from a human donor who had recovered from COVID-19. The CDR3 runs from the conserved cysteine through the conserved F or W. D genes are given only for firm matches. A row's size may be missing; if present it is once, few, many or a size class.

>TRBV12-3/TRBV12-4|-|-|TRBJ1-5
TGTGCCAGCAGTTTTCCGAATGGCGACAATCAGCCCCAGCATTTT
CASSFPNGDNQPQHF
>TRBV20-1|-|-|TRBJ2-5
TGCAGTGCTACTAGCGCCCAAGAGACCCAGTACTTC
CSATSAQETQYF
>TRBV25-1|-|-|TRBJ1-2
TGTGCCAGCAGTGTTGGGGATGGCTACACCTTC
CASSVGDGYTF
>TRBV19|-|few|TRBJ1-5
TGTGCCAGTAGTATGGGCAGCAATCAGCCCCAGCATTTT
CASSMGSNQPQHF
>TRBV6-2/TRBV6-3|TRBD2|-|TRBJ2-5
TGTGCCAGCAGTTACCTGTCCCCGGGGACTAGTCCGGAGACCCAGTACTTC
CASSYLSPGTSPETQYF
>TRBV27|-|-|TRBJ2-7
TGTGCCAGCAGCACATGGAACTCCTACGAGCAGTACTTC
CASSTWNSYEQYF
>TRBV20-1|-|-|TRBJ2-7
TGCAGTGCTAGAGATGCCAGGGGAAATCCCTACGAGCAGTACTTC
CSARDARGNPYEQYF
>TRBV7-9|-|-|TRBJ1-1
TGTGCCAGCAGCGGGCAACGACAGCTGAAGAACACTGAAGCTTTCTTT
CASSGQRQLKNTEAFF
>TRBV20-1|TRBD1|once|TRBJ2-2
TGCGGTGCCTCCGGGACAGGGGCCGGGGAGCTGTTTTTT
CGASGTGAGELFF
>TRBV24-1|-|-|TRBJ2-5
TGTGCCACCAGTGATTTTGAGACCCAGTACTTC
CATSDFETQYF
>TRBV27|-|few|TRBJ1-5
TGTGCCAGCAGTTTCCAGGAATATCAGCCCCAGCATTTT
CASSFQEYQPQHF
>TRBV20-1|-|-|TRBJ2-7
TGCAGTGCTAGCGGGAGTGCCTACGAGCAGTACTTC
CSASGSAYEQYF
>TRBV5-4|-|-|TRBJ2-5
TGTGCCAGCAGCTCCACGGCTGCTCAAGAGACCCAGTACTTC
CASSSTAAQETQYF
>TRBV7-9|TRBD1|few|TRBJ2-5
TGTGCCAGCAGCCAAGGGACAGGGGCAGGCGAGACCCAGTACTTC
CASSQGTGAGETQYF
>TRBV29-1|TRBD2|-|TRBJ2-3
TGCAGCGTAAGATCTAGCGGGGCAGATACGCAGTATTTT
CSVRSSGADTQYF
>TRBV6-5|-|few|TRBJ2-5
TGTGCCAGCAGTTTCACCGGGACGGTTCATTTCGGCCAGTACTTC
CASSFTGTVHFGQYF
>TRBV6-1|-|once|TRBJ2-3
TGTGCCAGCAGGAACAGAATCCTTAGCACAGATACGCAGTATTTT
CASRNRILSTDTQYF
>TRBV7-2|TRBD2|-|TRBJ2-1
TGTGCCAGCAGTTCCAGAAGACTAGCGGGAGTACATGAGCAGTTCTTC
CASSSRRLAGVHEQFF
>TRBV24-1|-|-|TRBJ2-5
TGTGCCACCAGTGATTTAAGTCGTGGGGAGACCCAGTACTTC
CATSDLSRGETQYF
>TRBV7-9|-|few|TRBJ2-3
TGTGCCAGCAGCGATACCACCGATCCCCACACAGATACGCAGTATTTT
CASSDTTDPHTDTQYF
>TRBV27|TRBD2|few|TRBJ2-5
TGTGCCAGCAGTGAAGGGGCTAGCGGTTACCAAGAGACCCAGTACTTC
CASSEGASGYQETQYF
>TRBV7-3|-|few|TRBJ2-5
TGTGCCAGCAGCACCGAATACCAAGAGACCCAGTACTTC
CASSTEYQETQYF
>TRBV20-1|-|-|TRBJ1-2
TGCAGTGCTACTTCGGCAGGGAATAACTATGGCTACACCTTC
CSATSAGNNYGYTF
>TRBV20-1|TRBD1|few|TRBJ1-6
TGCAGTGCTGGCAGCCCAAGGGGACAGGGATTTGATTCACCCCTCCACTTT
CSAGSPRGQGFDSPLHF
>TRBV21-1|-|-|TRBJ2-7
TGTGCCAGCAGCTCGCACCTGGGGGAGGGCTCCTACGAGCAGTACTTC
CASSSHLGEGSYEQYF
>TRBV24-1|TRBD2|-|TRBJ2-3
TGTGCCACCAGTGGGGCCCTAGCGGGAGTAAAAGATACGCAGTATTTT
CATSGALAGVKDTQYF
>TRBV12-3/TRBV12-4|-|-|TRBJ1-2
TGTGCCAGCAGCCCAACAGGCTCCTATGGCTACACCTTC
CASSPTGSYGYTF
>TRBV7-3|-|-|TRBJ2-7
TGTGCCAGCAGCTTATATGGGGTCGTCGGATACGAGCAGTACTTC
CASSLYGVVGYEQYF
>TRBV6-1|-|few|TRBJ1-6
TGTGCCAGCAGTGCGGCCTCCTTCCCTCAATCACCCCTCCACTTT
CASSAASFPQSPLHF
>TRBV6-1|-|few|TRBJ1-2
TGTGCCAGCAGTGAGGAAGGCAGGGGAGTCAACTATGGCTACACCTTC
CASSEEGRGVNYGYTF
>TRBV20-1|-|few|TRBJ1-5
TGCAGTGCTAGAGGGGACGGGAACCAGCCCCAGCATTTT
CSARGDGNQPQHF
>TRBV20-1|-|-|TRBJ1-6
TGCAGTGCCCCCGGCGGGCGATACTATAATTCACCCCTCCACTTT
CSAPGGRYYNSPLHF
>TRBV10-3|-|-|TRBJ2-1
TGTGCCTCCCGAGGTCGGAGCTCCTACAATGAGCAGTTCTTC
CASRGRSSYNEQFF
>TRBV12-3/TRBV12-4|TRBD1|-|TRBJ2-1
TGTGCCAGCAGGTCTCCGGGACAGGGGTTTAGTGAGCAGTTCTTC
CASRSPGQGFSEQFF
>TRBV20-1|-|-|TRBJ1-5
TGCAGTGCTAGAGATGAAGGTGGCCAGCCCCAGCATTTT
CSARDEGGQPQHF
>TRBV20-1|TRBD1|-|TRBJ1-5
TGCAGTGCTCCGACGACAGGGCGCAATCAGCCCCAGCATTTT
CSAPTTGRNQPQHF
>TRBV7-3|-|few|TRBJ2-1
TGTGCCAGCAGCTTAACGCCGCTGGGTGAGCAGTTCTTC
CASSLTPLGEQFF
>TRBV7-8|TRBD2|-|TRBJ2-7
TGTGCCAGCAGCTTAGTGGGACTAGCGGGCATGGGGGAGCAGTACTTC
CASSLVGLAGMGEQYF
>TRBV20-1|TRBD2|-|TRBJ2-2
TGCAGTGCGCGACTAGCGGGACTCACCGGGGAGCTGTTTTTT
CSARLAGLTGELFF
>TRBV7-3|-|few|TRBJ2-3
TGTGCCAGCAGCTTAGGGGGCTTAACAGATACGCAGTATTTT
CASSLGGLTDTQYF
>TRBV29-1|-|once|TRBJ2-7
TGCAGCGTTGAAACCTTAGCTAGTTCCGGATACGAGCAGTACTTC
CSVETLASSGYEQYF
>TRBV5-4|TRBD1|few|TRBJ2-7
TGTGCCAGCAGGGCAGACAGGGGGAGTCCCTACGAGCAGTACTTC
CASRADRGSPYEQYF
>TRBV7-8|TRBD1|-|TRBJ2-3
TGTGCCAGCAGCTTAGGGACAGGGATCACAGATACGCAGTATTTT
CASSLGTGITDTQYF
>TRBV7-2|-|-|TRBJ1-5
TGTGCCAGCAGACGGACGGGCAATCAGCCCCAGCATTTT
CASRRTGNQPQHF
>TRBV19|TRBD1|-|TRBJ1-6
TGTGCCAGTAACCCCTCCGGCAGGGGGAATTCGCCCCTCCACTTT
CASNPSGRGNSPLHF
>TRBV24-1|-|-|TRBJ1-2
TGTGCCACCAGTGACACATCGGGTCTGGATGGCTACACCTTC
CATSDTSGLDGYTF
>TRBV28|TRBD1|few|TRBJ1-5
TGTGCCAGCAGTTTAGGGGGACAGGGGAGCAATCAGCCCCAGCATTTT
CASSLGGQGSNQPQHF
>TRBV20-1|-|-|TRBJ2-1
TGCAGTGCTAGAGATCCGGGGAATAGAGGGTACTACAATGAGCAGTTCTTC
CSARDPGNRGYYNEQFF